The rows below give T cell receptor beta chains drawn from one sample of a study of T-cell memory formation after mild COVID-19. A single record per CDR3 protein comes from TCRdb applying MiXCR to the 5' RACE reads. The table has about 350,000 distinct CDR3 sequences, about 13% seen once. Sequencing input: PBMCs or a T cell subset sorted from them (not recorded which). Receptors originate from a young man who had mild COVID-19 (a few samples of this study predate the infection). Cell type and time point are not known. The CDR3 runs from the conserved cysteine through the conserved F or W.

V gene: TRBV7-9
CDR3 protein: CASSPSGVSTDTQYF

V gene: TRBV12-3/TRBV12-4
CDR3 protein: CASSVAGATNEQFF

V gene: TRBV6-1
CDR3 protein: CASLDDGYNSPLHF

V gene: TRBV4-2
CDR3 protein: CASSPPRGRGTEAFF

V gene: TRBV7-2
CDR3 protein: CASSRQDTEAFF

V gene: TRBV3-1
CDR3 protein: CASSQVGLARTDTQYF

V gene: TRBV20-1
CDR3 protein: CSASGTSGGLNEQFF

V gene: TRBV14
CDR3 protein: CASSQGLAGTEWKSGYTF

V gene: TRBV15
CDR3 protein: CATSRDWPSGSSYEQYF

V gene: TRBV27
CDR3 protein: CASSFQPYSNQPQHF

V gene: TRBV12-3/TRBV12-4
CDR3 protein: CASILSGGTEAFF

V gene: TRBV20-1
CDR3 protein: CSATDNYGYTF

V gene: TRBV11-2
CDR3 protein: CASSLDNRAREETQYF

V gene: TRBV6-6
CDR3 protein: CASSYETGGGYTF

V gene: TRBV7-9
CDR3 protein: CASSSSLGGGNEQFF

V gene: TRBV12-5
CDR3 protein: CASGRGHSGGNTEAFF

V gene: TRBV4-3
CDR3 protein: CASSQSGGRGETQYF

V gene: TRBV6-2/TRBV6-3
CDR3 protein: CASSYSERGGGDTQYF

V gene: TRBV7-9
CDR3 protein: CASSQQESNTEAFF

V gene: TRBV11-2
CDR3 protein: CASSSDLSSYNEQFF

V gene: TRBV5-1
CDR3 protein: CASTVPGQGQGEQFF

V gene: TRBV5-5
CDR3 protein: CASTPTPGRSIYGYTF

V gene: TRBV20-1
CDR3 protein: CSARGRGGRVLTDTQYF

V gene: TRBV5-1
CDR3 protein: CASSLVSRGNQPQHF

V gene: TRBV29-1
CDR3 protein: CSLWDSYNEQFF

V gene: TRBV6-5
CDR3 protein: CASRTGTSGKLFF

V gene: TRBV18
CDR3 protein: CASSPRDGPQETQYF

V gene: TRBV29-1
CDR3 protein: CSVEGGHGYTF

V gene: TRBV7-7
CDR3 protein: CASSHPDRRCIRSNQPQHF

V gene: TRBV7-9
CDR3 protein: CASSWTGAPYGYTF

V gene: TRBV12-3/TRBV12-4
CDR3 protein: CASSEGNTDTQYF

V gene: TRBV5-1
CDR3 protein: CASSLTGGGIYNEQFF

V gene: TRBV7-2
CDR3 protein: CASSHSQNTGELFF

V gene: TRBV4-3
CDR3 protein: CASSRRLQETQYF

V gene: TRBV5-4
CDR3 protein: CASRPDLESTDTQYF

V gene: TRBV7-9
CDR3 protein: CASSFPAGGIYEQFF

V gene: TRBV20-1
CDR3 protein: CSVPGGLAFMSNEQFF

V gene: TRBV7-2
CDR3 protein: CASSLRTAPWEQYF

V gene: TRBV5-1
CDR3 protein: CASAQHSGNTIYF

V gene: TRBV10-1
CDR3 protein: CASSESGPNNEQFF

V gene: TRBV12-3/TRBV12-4
CDR3 protein: CASSFRGHPYEQYF

V gene: TRBV10-2
CDR3 protein: CASGGGMFTEAFF

V gene: TRBV10-1
CDR3 protein: CASSEFGRGTEAFF

V gene: TRBV7-2
CDR3 protein: CASSSGTGPVLDTQYF

V gene: TRBV7-2
CDR3 protein: CASSSRLAGVGSSSYNEQFF

V gene: TRBV10-2
CDR3 protein: CASSDRDRGGETQYF

V gene: TRBV20-1
CDR3 protein: CSARVMAGQGIPGELFF

V gene: TRBV4-3
CDR3 protein: CASSQGPGRHYEQYF

V gene: TRBV7-2
CDR3 protein: CASSLSSVQPQHF